The 24 T cell receptor beta chains presented below share a single source sample, sequenced in a study of spatial heterogeneity in lung cancer. These TCRs are of unknown antigen specificity. Time point denoted: sample taken at primary tumor resection. Study results and limitations: Intratumoral expanded alpha and beta TCR counts were found to track tumor mutation counts.

One entry per CDR3 protein results from TCRdb running MiXCR on the 5' RACE reads. The sample contains about 100,000 distinct CDR3 sequences, about 4.4% of which appear only once. This sample comprised lung tumor tissue, obtained at surgery. The receptors shown here come from a male donor with early-stage non-small cell lung cancer.

V is TRBV19 and J is TRBJ2-7, with 8 bases identical to TRBD2. This CDR3 is 15 amino acids long. The germline CDR1 and CDR2 sequences are LNHDA and SQIVND (reference sequence). J was trimmed by 3 bases and V by 5 bases; bases with no gene match: 9. The CDR3 is CASSASSGRDYEQYF. DNA for the CDR3: TGTGCCAGTAGTGCCTCCAGCGGGAGAGACTACGAGCAGTACTTC. Full variable domain (remainder filled in from reference TRBV19 and TRBJ2-7): DGGITQSPKYLFRKEGQNVTLSCEQNLNHDAMYWYRQDPGQGLRLIYYSQIVNDFQKGDIAEGYSVSREKKESFPLTVTSAQKNPTAFYLCASSASSGRDYEQYFGPGTRLTVT.

This clonotype came up many times. This sequence joins TRBV2 and TRBJ1-5, with TRBD1 as a possible D gene (5 bases). CDR3 length: 15 amino acids. V was clipped by 6 bases and J by 6 bases, with 18 bases between them. CDR1 is SNHLY and CDR2 is FYNNEI in the germline V gene. CDR3 in amino acids: CASRRGLKAGQPQHF. CDR3 sequence (DNA): TGTGCCAGCAGGAGGGGCCTGAAGGCGGGTCAGCCCCAGCATTTT.

This clonotype has at least ten counts. The V and J genes are TRBV7-2 and TRBJ2-5; TRBD1 matches 7 bases. The CDR3 extends over 16 amino acids. Germline V gives CDR1 SGHTA, CDR2 FQGNSA. With 3 bases clipped from V and 2 bases from J, the junction kept 9 bases outside the gene matches. Here the CDR3 reads CASSFGTAPLQETQYF. The CDR3 nucleotides are TGTGCCAGCAGCTTTGGGACAGCGCCTTTACAAGAGACCCAGTACTTC.

This clonotype was seen many times. V and J are TRBV10-3 and TRBJ1-2, with D possibly TRBD1 on 5 matching bases. Germline V gives CDR1 ENHRY, CDR2 SYGVKD. V lost 2 bases and J lost 7, with 11 bases in between. The CDR3 has 13 amino acids. The CDR3 DNA reads TGTGCCATCAGTGAGGAGGGGAGTATTGGCTACACCTTC. Encoded protein: CAISEEGSIGYTF.

V and J are TRBV7-9 and TRBJ2-7, with D possibly matching TRBD2 (5 bases). Germline values: CDR1 SEHNR, CDR2 FQNEAQ (reference sequence). The CDR3 has 13 amino acids. The V gene lost 5 bases and the J gene lost 2 bases, with 10 bases spanning the gap. In DNA, the CDR3 is TGTGCCAGCAGCGCGGGCGGACCCTACGAGCAGTACTTC. Translated, it gives CASSAGGPYEQYF.

This clonotype was counted many times. J is TRBJ1-3 and V is TRBV4-1, with D perhaps matching TRBD1 (5 bases). The CDR3 has 15 residues. V dropped 2 bases and J dropped 5 bases, with 13 bases sitting between them. Per the germline V gene, CDR1 is MGHRA and CDR2 is YSYEKL. The CDR3 DNA is TGCGCCAGCAGCCAAACGGGACTAGGAAGAAACACCATATATTTT. Translated, it gives CASSQTGLGRNTIYF.

This clonotype was observed at least ten times. The chain employs TRBV7-9 and TRBJ1-6, with a tentative D call TRBD1 (6 bases). The V and J ends lost 2 bases and 6 bases respectively, with 17 bases between them. Germline V gene data show CDR1 as SEHNR and CDR2 as FQNEAQ (reference sequence). This CDR3 is 17 amino acids long. The CDR3 protein is CASSLPVQGLRNSPLHF. The CDR3 nucleotides read TGTGCCAGCAGCTTACCCGTACAGGGTCTTCGTAATTCACCCCTCCACTTT.

This clonotype was detected many times. The V call is TRBV6-1, the J call TRBJ2-7; no clear D. V lost 4 bases and J lost 2, with 9 bases in between. There are 13 residues in the CDR3. Germline loops: CDR1 MNHNS, CDR2 SASEGT. The DNA for the CDR3 is TGTGCCAGCAGTGTGACCGCCGCCTACGAGCAGTACTTC. Protein product: CASSVTAAYEQYF.

There are many counts of this clonotype. J is TRBJ2-1 and V is TRBV5-1; D not resolved. There are 12 residues in the CDR3. Germline CDR1 SGHRS, CDR2 YFSETQ. V was clipped by 4 bases and J by 6 bases, with 8 bases between them. In DNA, the CDR3 is TGCGCCAGCAGCCTTATGGGCAATGAGCAGTTCTTC. This translates into CASSLMGNEQFF.

The table lists this clonotype with many counts. The chain employs TRBV6-6 and TRBJ1-2; 9 positions match TRBD1. Germline lookup yields CDR1 MNHNY and CDR2 SVGAGI (reference sequence). J was trimmed by 10 bases and V by 4 bases; bases with no gene match: 7. The length of the CDR3 is 13 residues. The CDR3 DNA sequence: TGTGCCAGCAGTTTTTGGGGACAGGGAACCTACACCTTC. Residues: CASSFWGQGTYTF.

The sample holds many counts of this clonotype. This chain joins TRBV4-1 and TRBJ2-7, with unresolved D. The germline gives CDR1 MGHRA, CDR2 YSYEKL. The CDR3 length is 17 residues. Deletions cut 2 bases from V and 5 bases from J, with 22 bases between. The CDR3 nucleotides are TGCGCCAGCAGCCAAAGGCCTCAGACTGCCACGCCCCACGAGCAGTACTTC. This codes for CASSQRPQTATPHEQYF.

Only a few counts were recorded for this clonotype. The rearrangement joins TRBV4-1 to TRBJ1-3; D is uncertain. The CDR3 contains 12 residues. Trimming took 1 base from V and 8 from J, leaving 6 bases between them. Germline V gives CDR1 MGHRA, CDR2 YSYEKL. CDR3 amino acids: CASSQVADTIYF. CDR3 coding DNA: TGCGCCAGCAGCCAAGTTGCGGACACCATATATTTT.

This clonotype was seen more than once but under ten times. The chain is built from TRBV28 and TRBJ2-1; the D is unclear. The CDR3 contains 15 residues. CDR1 and CDR2 from the germline V gene are MDHEN and SYDVKM. V dropped 2 bases and J dropped 1 base, with 9 bases sitting between them. The CDR3 sequence: CASSLKVWSYNEQFF. In DNA form, the CDR3 reads TGTGCCAGCAGTTTAAAGGTATGGTCCTACAATGAGCAGTTCTTC.

There are many counts of this clonotype. This chain connects TRBV28 to TRBJ2-5; no reliable D call. V lost 4 bases, J lost 4 bases, and 10 bases lay in between. The CDR3 runs 13 residues. Germline lookup yields CDR1 MDHEN and CDR2 SYDVKM. This CDR3 reads CASSYPGSETQYF. The DNA of the CDR3 is TGTGCCAGCAGTTACCCAGGTTCAGAGACCCAGTACTTC.

This clonotype was detected many times. J is TRBJ2-1 and V is TRBV4-1, with 10 bases fitting TRBD2. V was pared by 0 bases and J by 8 bases, with 10 bases of the junction left unmatched. This CDR3 contains 17 residues. CDR1 and CDR2 (germline): MGHRA, YSYEKL. CDR3 amino acids: CASSQDQKLAGIYEQFF. The CDR3 coding sequence is TGCGCCAGCAGCCAAGATCAGAAACTAGCGGGAATCTATGAGCAGTTCTTC.

Ten or more counts support this clonotype. The rearrangement uses TRBV5-1 and TRBJ2-2; maybe TRBD2 (6 bases). V was cut by 4 bases and J by 3 bases, with 10 bases left in between. Germline loops: CDR1 SGHRS, CDR2 YFSETQ. The length of the CDR3 is 14 residues. CDR3 sequence reads: CASSLPSDTGELFF. The CDR3 DNA reads TGCGCCAGCAGCCTACCTAGCGACACCGGGGAGCTGTTTTTT.

The chain joins TRBV7-9 to TRBJ2-3; D uncertain. CDR1 and CDR2 from the germline V gene are SEHNR and FQNEAQ (reference sequence). The CDR3 has 16 amino acids. Trimming pared 1 base from V and 0 bases from J, leaving 11 bases between. CDR3 sequence (DNA): TGTGCCAGCAGCTTAGTGACTGCGGCGAGCACAGATACGCAGTATTTT. Translated, it gives CASSLVTAASTDTQYF.

This clonotype was observed many times. V is TRBV29-1 and J is TRBJ1-2; 9 bases match TRBD1. V was clipped by 6 bases and J by 8 bases; unmatched bases: 7. Germline CDR1 is SQVTM and CDR2 is ANQGSEA. The length of the CDR3 is 12 residues. The CDR3 here is CSVAQGAEGYTF. In DNA, the CDR3 is TGCAGCGTAGCACAGGGGGCGGAGGGCTACACCTTC.

This chain uses TRBV28 with TRBJ1-1; weak D call: TRBD1 (6 bases). Trimming stripped 6 bases from V and 4 bases from J, with 12 bases between. CDR3 length equals 13 residues. Per the germline V gene, CDR1 is MDHEN and CDR2 is SYDVKM. The CDR3 DNA is TGTGCCAGCAGCCGTACAGGGTTCACTGAAGCTTTCTTT. Protein sequence: CASSRTGFTEAFF.

The CDR3 is CATSRKRQGSYNEQFF. Here the CDR3 DNA reads TGTGCCACCAGCAGAAAGAGGCAGGGGTCCTACAATGAGCAGTTCTTC. The rearrangement links TRBV15 to TRBJ2-1; possible D gene TRBD1, 6 bases. Germline assignment: CDR1 LNHNV and CDR2 YYDKDF (reference sequence). There are 16 residues in the CDR3. V shed 2 bases and J shed 1 base, with 12 bases lying between them.

The sample holds a few counts of this clonotype. The rearrangement uses TRBV6-1 and TRBJ2-7, with 8 bases identical to TRBD1. After removal of 7 bases from V and 4 bases from J, the junction contained 12 bases not matched to a gene. Germline V gene data show CDR1 as MNHNS and CDR2 as SASEGT. This CDR3 region has 15 residues. CDR3 nucleotide sequence: TGTGCCAGCAAGTCCACCGGGACAGGAGGTTACGAGCAGTACTTC. Its translation is CASKSTGTGGYEQYF.

In this sample, this clonotype turned up many times. The V call is TRBV4-2, the J call TRBJ2-2; no clear D gene. There are 17 residues in the CDR3. CDR1 is LGHNA and CDR2 is YNFKEQ in the germline V gene. V gave up 0 bases and J gave up 6 bases, with 17 bases separating them. The CDR3 DNA reads TGTGCCAGCAGCCAAGAGAGGAAGGGCTTTTATCCCGGGGAGCTGTTTTTT. Translating it yields CASSQERKGFYPGELFF.

CDR3 amino acids: CASLPSGFGGYEQYF. The CDR3, as DNA: TGTGCCAGCCTACCTAGCGGATTCGGTGGGTACGAGCAGTACTTC. This chain joins TRBV6-1 and TRBJ2-7; TRBD2 agrees at 7 bases. This CDR3 region has 15 residues. The V segment lost 8 bases and the J segment 4 bases; nucleotides outside the gene matches: 14. Germline CDR1 is MNHNS and CDR2 is SASEGT.

Many counts were recorded for this clonotype. The chain employs TRBV20-1 and TRBJ1-5; the D gene is possibly TRBD1 (6 bases). The CDR3 loop spans 17 amino acids. Germline V gene lookup returns CDR1 DFQATT and CDR2 SNEGSKA (reference sequence). Trimming removed 1 base at V and 1 base at J, with 17 bases between. CDR3 amino acids: CSARAQGRGRSNQPQHF. The CDR3 nucleotides are TGCAGTGCTAGAGCCCAGGGGAGAGGAAGGAGCAATCAGCCCCAGCATTTT.